This TCR beta chain was found in a study of T cell responses to AZD1222 COVID-19 vaccine. Study observations and caveats: Elevations in Spike-specific TCR breadth and depth followed administration of two AZD1222 doses. Just a handful of people given AZD1222 tested seropositive at baseline. Reportedly, close to half of spike-specific TCRs are directed against unmutated variant regions.

Here immunoSEQ multiplex PCR was the method, and the copy in TCRdb shows in-frame clones only, minus some. The sample contains about 110,000 clones, about 92% of which appear only once. In the case of this clone: Its antigen is unknown.

After removal of 6 bases from V and 6 bases from J, the junction contained 11 bases not matched to a gene. The CDR3 sequence is 16 residues long. Germline CDR1 reads SNHLY; CDR2 reads FYNNEI. This material consisted of peripheral blood, taken 28 days after the second AZD1222 dose. The receptor was derived from an adult who received the AZD1222 COVID-19 vaccine. V usage is TRBV2 and J usage is TRBJ2-2, with 9 nucleotides matching TRBD1. This CDR3 reads CASRLFRDRESGELFF. The CDR3 DNA sequence: TGTGCCAGCAGATTATTCCGGGACAGGGAGTCCGGGGAGCTGTTTTTT.